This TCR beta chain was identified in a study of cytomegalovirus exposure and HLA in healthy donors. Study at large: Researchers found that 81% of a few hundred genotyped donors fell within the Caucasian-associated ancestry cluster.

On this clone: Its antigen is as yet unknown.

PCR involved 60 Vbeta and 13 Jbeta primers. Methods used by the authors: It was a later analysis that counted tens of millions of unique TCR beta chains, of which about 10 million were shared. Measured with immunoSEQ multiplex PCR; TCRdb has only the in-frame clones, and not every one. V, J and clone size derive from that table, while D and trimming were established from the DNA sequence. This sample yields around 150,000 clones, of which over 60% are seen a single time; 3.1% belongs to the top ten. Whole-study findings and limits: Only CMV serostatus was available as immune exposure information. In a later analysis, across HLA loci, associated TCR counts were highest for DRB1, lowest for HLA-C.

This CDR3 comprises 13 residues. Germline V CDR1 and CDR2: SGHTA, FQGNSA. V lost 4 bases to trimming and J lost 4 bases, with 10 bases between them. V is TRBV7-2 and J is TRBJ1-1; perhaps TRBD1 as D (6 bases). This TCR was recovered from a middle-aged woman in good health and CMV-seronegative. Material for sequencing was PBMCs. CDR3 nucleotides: TGTGCCAGCAGCTCCGGACAGATCACTGAAGCTTTCTTT. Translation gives CASSSGQITEAFF.